This paragraph covers one T cell receptor (beta chain) sequence. This sample is drawn from a study of human T cells and chemical hapten exposure. This CDR3 comprises 14 residues. Per the germline V gene, CDR1 is MNHEY and CDR2 is SVGAGI. V lost 6 bases and J 1 base, leaving 13 bases between the germline ends. MiXCR, run by TCRdb on the RACE reads, gives a single entry per CDR3 protein. This sample has tens of thousands of distinct CDR3 sequences; more than 9% occur once, and the top ten carry about 2.4%. The time point here: patch test 1, 2 weeks after DPC sensitization. The sample's treatment: therapeutic diphenylcyclopropenone sensitization with weekly scalp DPC. Prior to each patch test being applied, blood was drawn. Sequencing started from total RNA isolated from unfractionated whole blood.

This receptor was taken from a man aged 40-55 years with alopecia areata. Some clones in this sample may be carry-over from other donors' samples. The gene calls are TRBV6-5 and TRBJ2-7; D is perhaps TRBD1 or TRBD2 (6 bases each). The sample here was whole blood, taken in connection with sensitization to the hapten diphenylcyclopropenone (DPC). In nucleotides, the CDR3 is TGTGCCAGCAGAACAAGGGGGGATTCCTACGAGCAGTACTTC. This sequence encodes CASRTRGDSYEQYF.